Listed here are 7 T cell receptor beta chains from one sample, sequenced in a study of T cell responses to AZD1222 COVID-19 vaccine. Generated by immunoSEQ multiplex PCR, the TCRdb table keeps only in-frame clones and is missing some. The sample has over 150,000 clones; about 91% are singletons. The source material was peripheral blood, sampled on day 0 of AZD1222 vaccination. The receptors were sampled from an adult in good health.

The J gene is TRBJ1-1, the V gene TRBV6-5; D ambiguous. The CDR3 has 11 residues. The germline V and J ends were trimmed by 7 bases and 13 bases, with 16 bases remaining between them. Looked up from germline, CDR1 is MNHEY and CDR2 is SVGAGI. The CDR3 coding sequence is TGTGCCAGCATTCCATGGGAGCACTTTTTCTTT. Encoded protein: CASIPWEHFFF.

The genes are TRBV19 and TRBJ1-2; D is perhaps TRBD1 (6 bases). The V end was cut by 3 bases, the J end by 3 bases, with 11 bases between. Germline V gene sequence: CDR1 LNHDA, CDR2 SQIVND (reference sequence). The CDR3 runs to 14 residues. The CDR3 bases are TGTGCCAGTAGTATCGCCGGGGGCTACTATGGCTACACCTTC. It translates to CASSIAGGYYGYTF.

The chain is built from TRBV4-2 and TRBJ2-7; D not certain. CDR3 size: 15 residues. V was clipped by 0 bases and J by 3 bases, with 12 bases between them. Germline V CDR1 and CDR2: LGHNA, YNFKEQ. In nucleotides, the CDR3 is TGTGCCAGCAGCCAAGATTATTTCTCCCACTACGAGCAGTACTTC. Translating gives CASSQDYFSHYEQYF.

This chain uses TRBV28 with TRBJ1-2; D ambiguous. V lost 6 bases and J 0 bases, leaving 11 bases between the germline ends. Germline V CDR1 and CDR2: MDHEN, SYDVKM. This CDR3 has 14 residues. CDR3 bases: TGTGCCAGCAGGCGGACCGAAACTAACTATGGCTACACCTTC. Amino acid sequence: CASRRTETNYGYTF.

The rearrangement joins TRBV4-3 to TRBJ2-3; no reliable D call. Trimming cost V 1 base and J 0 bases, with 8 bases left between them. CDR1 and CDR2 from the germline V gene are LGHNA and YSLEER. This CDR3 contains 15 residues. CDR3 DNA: TGCGCCAGCAGCCAAGGCAGATCTAGCACAGATACGCAGTATTTT. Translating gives CASSQGRSSTDTQYF.

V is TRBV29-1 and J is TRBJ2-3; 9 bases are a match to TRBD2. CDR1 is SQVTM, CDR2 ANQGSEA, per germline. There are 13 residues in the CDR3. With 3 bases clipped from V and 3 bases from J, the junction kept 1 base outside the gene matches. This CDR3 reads CSVEAGGTDTQYF. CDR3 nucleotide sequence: TGCAGCGTTGAGGCGGGGGGGACAGATACGCAGTATTTT.

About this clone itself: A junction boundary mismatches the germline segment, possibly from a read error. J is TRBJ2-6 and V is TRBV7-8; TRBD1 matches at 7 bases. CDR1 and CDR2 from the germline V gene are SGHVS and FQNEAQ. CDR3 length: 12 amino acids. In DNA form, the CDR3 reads TGTGCCAGCGGCCAGAGGGTGGGGACAGCTCTCTTC. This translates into CASGQRVGTALF.